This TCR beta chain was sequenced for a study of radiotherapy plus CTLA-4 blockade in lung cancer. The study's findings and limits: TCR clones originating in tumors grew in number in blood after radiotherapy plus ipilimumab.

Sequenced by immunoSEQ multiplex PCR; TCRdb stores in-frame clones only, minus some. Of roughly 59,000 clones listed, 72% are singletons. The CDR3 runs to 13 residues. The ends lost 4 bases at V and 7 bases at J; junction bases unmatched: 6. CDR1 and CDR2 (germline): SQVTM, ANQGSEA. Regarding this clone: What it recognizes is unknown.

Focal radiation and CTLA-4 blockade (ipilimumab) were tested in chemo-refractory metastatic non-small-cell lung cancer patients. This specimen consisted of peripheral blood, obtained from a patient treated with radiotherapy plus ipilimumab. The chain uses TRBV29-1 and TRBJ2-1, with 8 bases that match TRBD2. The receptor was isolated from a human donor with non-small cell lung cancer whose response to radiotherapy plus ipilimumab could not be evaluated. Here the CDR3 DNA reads TGCAGCGTTGTGTCCGGGAGGGTAAATGAGCAGTTCTTC. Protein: CSVVSGRVNEQFF.